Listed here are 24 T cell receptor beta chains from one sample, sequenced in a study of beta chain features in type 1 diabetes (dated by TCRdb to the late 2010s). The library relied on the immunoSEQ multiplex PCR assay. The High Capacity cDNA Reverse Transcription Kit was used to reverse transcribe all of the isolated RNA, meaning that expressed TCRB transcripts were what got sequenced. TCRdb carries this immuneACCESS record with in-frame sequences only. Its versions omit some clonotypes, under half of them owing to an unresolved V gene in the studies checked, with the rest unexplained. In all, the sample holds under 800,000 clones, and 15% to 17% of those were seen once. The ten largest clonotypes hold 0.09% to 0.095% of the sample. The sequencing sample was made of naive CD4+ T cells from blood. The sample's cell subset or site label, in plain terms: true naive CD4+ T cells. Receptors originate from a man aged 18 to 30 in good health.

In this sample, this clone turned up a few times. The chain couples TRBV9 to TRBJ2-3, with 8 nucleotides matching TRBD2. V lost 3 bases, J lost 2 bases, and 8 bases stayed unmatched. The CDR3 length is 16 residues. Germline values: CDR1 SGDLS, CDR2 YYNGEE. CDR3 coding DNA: TGTGCCAGCAGCGGCCGGACTAGCAGGGCCACAGATACGCAGTATTTT. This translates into CASSGRTSRATDTQYF.

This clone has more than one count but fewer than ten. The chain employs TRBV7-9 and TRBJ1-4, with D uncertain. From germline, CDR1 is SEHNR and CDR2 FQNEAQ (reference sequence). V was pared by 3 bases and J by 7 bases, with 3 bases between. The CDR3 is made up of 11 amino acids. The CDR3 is CASSFAEKLFF. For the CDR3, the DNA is TGTGCCAGCAGCTTCGCTGAAAAACTGTTTTTT.

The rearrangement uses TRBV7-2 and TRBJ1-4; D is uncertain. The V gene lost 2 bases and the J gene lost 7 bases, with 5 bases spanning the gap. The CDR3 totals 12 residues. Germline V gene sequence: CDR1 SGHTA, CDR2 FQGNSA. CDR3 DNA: TGTGCCAGCAGCTTATCGGGTGAAAAACTGTTTTTT. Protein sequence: CASSLSGEKLFF. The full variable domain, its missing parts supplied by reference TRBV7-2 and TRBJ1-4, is GAGVSQSPSNKVTEKGKDVELRCDPISGHTALYWYRQSLGQGLEFLIYFQGNSAPDKSGLPSDRFSAERTGGSVSTLTIQRTQQEDSAVYLCASSLSGEKLFFGSGTQLSVL.

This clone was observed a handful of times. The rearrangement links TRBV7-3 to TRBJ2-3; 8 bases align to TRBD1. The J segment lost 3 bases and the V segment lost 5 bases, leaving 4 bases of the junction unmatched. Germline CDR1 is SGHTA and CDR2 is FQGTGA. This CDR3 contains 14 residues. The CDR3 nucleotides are TGTGCCAGCAGCCGACGGACAGGGACAGATACGCAGTATTTT. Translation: CASSRRTGTDTQYF.

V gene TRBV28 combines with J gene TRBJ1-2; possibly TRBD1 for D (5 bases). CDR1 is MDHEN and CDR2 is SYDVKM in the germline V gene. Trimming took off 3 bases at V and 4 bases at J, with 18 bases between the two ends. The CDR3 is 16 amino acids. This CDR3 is CASSFPTLDRTYGYTF. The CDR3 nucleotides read TGTGCCAGCAGTTTCCCAACCCTCGACAGAACCTATGGCTACACCTTC.

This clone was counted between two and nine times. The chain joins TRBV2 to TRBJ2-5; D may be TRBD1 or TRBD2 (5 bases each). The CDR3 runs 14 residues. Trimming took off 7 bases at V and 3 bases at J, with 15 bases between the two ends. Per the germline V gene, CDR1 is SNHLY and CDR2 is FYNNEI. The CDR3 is CASNEGLNEETQYF. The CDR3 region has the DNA TGTGCCAGCAACGAGGGGTTAAACGAAGAGACCCAGTACTTC.

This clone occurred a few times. The CDR3 reads CASSKRQGAGTGELFF. CDR3 coding DNA: TGTGCCAGCAGCAAACGACAGGGGGCGGGCACCGGGGAGCTGTTTTTT. The genes are TRBV7-2 and TRBJ2-2; 10 bases align to TRBD1. This CDR3 comprises 16 residues. Germline trimming cut 5 bases from V and 4 bases from J; bases unmatched to any gene: 7. Germline V gene data show CDR1 as SGHTA and CDR2 as FQGNSA. Full variable domain (missing parts from reference TRBV7-2 and TRBJ2-2): GAGVSQSPSNKVTEKGKDVELRCDPISGHTALYWYRQSLGQGLEFLIYFQGNSAPDKSGLPSDRFSAERTGGSVSTLTIQRTQQEDSAVYLCASSKRQGAGTGELFFGEGSRLTVL.

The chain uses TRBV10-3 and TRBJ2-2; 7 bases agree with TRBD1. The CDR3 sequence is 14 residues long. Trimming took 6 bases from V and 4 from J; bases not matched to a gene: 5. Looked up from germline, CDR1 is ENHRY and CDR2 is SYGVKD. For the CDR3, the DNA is TGTGCCATCAGCACAGGGGCCGGCACCGGGGAGCTGTTTTTT. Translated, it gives CAISTGAGTGELFF.

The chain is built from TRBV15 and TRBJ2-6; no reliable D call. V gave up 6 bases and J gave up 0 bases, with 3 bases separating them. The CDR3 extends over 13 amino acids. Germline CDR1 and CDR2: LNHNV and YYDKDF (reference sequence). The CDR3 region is CATRNSGANVLTF. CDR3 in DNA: TGTGCCACCAGGAACTCTGGGGCCAACGTCCTGACTTTC.

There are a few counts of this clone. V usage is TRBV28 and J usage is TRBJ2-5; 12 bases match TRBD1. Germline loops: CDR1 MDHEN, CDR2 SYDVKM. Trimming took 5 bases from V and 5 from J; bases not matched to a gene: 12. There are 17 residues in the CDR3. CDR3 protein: CASSPRPGTGGVETQYF. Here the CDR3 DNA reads TGTGCCAGCAGTCCCCGACCCGGGACAGGGGGCGTGGAGACCCAGTACTTC.

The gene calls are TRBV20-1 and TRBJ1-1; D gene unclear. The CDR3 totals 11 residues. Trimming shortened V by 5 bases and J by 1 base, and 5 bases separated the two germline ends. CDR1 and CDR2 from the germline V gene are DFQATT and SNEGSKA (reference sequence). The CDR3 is CSAAGNTEAFF. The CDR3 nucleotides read TGCAGTGCTGCGGGGAACACTGAAGCTTTCTTT.

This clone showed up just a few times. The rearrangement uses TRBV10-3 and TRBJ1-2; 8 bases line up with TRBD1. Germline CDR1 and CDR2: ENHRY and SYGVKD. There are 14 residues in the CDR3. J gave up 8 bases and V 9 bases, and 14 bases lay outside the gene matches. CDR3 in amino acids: CAIRQQGEPDGYTF. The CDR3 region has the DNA TGTGCCATACGTCAACAGGGGGAACCGGACGGCTACACCTTC.

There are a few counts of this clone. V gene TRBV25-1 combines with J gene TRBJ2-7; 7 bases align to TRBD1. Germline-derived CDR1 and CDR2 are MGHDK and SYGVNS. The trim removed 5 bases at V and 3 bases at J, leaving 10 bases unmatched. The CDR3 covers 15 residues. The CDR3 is CASSRQGVQYYEQYF. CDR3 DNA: TGTGCCAGCAGTCGTCAGGGGGTACAGTACTACGAGCAGTACTTC.

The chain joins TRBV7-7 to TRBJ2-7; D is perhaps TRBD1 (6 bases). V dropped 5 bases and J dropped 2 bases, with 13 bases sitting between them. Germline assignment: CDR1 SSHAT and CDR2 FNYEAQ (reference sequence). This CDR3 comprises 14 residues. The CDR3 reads CASSPQTGTYEQYF. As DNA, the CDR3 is TGTGCCAGCAGCCCCCAGACAGGTACCTACGAGCAGTACTTC.

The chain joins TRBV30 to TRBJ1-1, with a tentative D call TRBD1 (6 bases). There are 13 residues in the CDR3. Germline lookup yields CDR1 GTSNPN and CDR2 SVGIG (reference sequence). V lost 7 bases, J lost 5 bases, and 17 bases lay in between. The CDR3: CASLTGPGTEAFF. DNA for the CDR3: TGTGCCTCCCTGACAGGCCCCGGGACTGAAGCTTTCTTT.

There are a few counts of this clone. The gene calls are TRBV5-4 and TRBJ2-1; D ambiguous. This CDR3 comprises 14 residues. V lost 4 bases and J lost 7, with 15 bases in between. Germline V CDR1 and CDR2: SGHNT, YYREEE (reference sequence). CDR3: CASSPVRPGNEQFF. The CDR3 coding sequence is TGTGCCAGCAGCCCAGTTAGGCCCGGGAATGAGCAGTTCTTC.

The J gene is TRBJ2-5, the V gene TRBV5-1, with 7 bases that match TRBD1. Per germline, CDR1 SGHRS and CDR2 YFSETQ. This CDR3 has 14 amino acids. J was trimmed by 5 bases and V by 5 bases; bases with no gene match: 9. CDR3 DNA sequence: TGCGCCAGCAGGCGCGAAGGGGGCAGGGAGACCCAGTACTTC. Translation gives CASRREGGRETQYF.

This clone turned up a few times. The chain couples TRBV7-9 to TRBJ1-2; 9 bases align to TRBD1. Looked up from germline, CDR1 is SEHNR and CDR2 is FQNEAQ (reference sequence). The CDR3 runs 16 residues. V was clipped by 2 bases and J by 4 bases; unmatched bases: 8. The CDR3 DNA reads TGTGCCAGCAGCTTAAGACCGGGACAGGGATTCTATGGCTACACCTTC. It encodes CASSLRPGQGFYGYTF.

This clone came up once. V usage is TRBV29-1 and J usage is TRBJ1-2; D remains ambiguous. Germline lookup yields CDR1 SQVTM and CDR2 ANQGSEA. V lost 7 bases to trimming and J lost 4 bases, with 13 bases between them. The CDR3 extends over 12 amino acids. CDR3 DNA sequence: TGCAGCGGGGGTATTCCGGCCTATGGCTACACCTTC. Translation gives CSGGIPAYGYTF.

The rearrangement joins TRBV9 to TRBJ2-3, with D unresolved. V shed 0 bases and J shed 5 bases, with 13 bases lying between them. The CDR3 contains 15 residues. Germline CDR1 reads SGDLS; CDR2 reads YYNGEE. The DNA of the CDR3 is TGTGCCAGCAGCGTAGGCCCTCAATCGGGAGATACGCAGTATTTT. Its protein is CASSVGPQSGDTQYF.

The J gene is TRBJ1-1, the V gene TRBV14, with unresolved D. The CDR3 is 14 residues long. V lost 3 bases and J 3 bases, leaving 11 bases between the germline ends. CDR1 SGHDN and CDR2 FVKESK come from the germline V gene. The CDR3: CASSHGVRHTEAFF. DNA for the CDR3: TGTGCCAGCAGCCATGGGGTCCGGCACACTGAAGCTTTCTTT. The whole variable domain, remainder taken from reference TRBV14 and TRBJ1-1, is EAGVTQFPSHSVIEKGQTVTLRCDPISGHDNLYWYRRVMGKEIKFLLHFVKESKQDESGMPNNRFLAERTGGTYSTLKVQPAELEDSGVYFCASSHGVRHTEAFFGQGTRLTVV.

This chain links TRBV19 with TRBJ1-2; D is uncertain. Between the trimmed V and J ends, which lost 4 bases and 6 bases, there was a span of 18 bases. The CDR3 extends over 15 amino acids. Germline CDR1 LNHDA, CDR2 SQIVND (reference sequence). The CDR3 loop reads CASSTARGKVNGYTF. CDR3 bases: TGTGCCAGTAGTACCGCCCGGGGTAAGGTGAATGGCTACACCTTC.

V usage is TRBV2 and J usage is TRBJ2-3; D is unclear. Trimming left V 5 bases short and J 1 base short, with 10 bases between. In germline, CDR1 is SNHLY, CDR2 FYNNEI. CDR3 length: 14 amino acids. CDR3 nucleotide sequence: TGTGCCAGCAGTCCTAATCTAGGCACAGATACGCAGTATTTT. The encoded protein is CASSPNLGTDTQYF.

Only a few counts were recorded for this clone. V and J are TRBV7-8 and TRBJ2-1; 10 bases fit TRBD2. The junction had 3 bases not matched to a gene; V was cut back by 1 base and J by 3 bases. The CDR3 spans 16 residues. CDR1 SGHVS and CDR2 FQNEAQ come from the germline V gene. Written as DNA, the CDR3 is TGTGCCAGCAGCTTAGAAAGGACTAGCGGCTACAATGAGCAGTTCTTC. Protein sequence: CASSLERTSGYNEQFF.